Shown below are 7 T cell receptor beta chains from a single sample sequenced in a study of blood T cell repertoires in COVID-19. Assay used: immunoSEQ multiplex PCR; TCRdb lists only in-frame clones, some missing. This table holds fewer than 110,000 clones, approximately 84% found once. Sequenced input: peripheral blood. Source of these receptors: a human donor in a cohort sampled during active COVID-19.

The chain has TRBV5-4 and TRBJ2-2; a possible D gene is TRBD2 (6 bases). The germline V and J ends were trimmed by 5 bases and 4 bases, with 15 bases remaining between them. The CDR3 length is 15 residues. Germline lookup yields CDR1 SGHNT and CDR2 YYREEE (reference sequence). CDR3 in amino acids: CASRSTGSITGELFF. Here the CDR3 DNA reads TGTGCCAGCAGATCAACCGGGAGTATCACCGGGGAGCTGTTTTTT.

The chain combines TRBV7-2 with TRBJ1-1; D is perhaps TRBD1 (5 bases). Germline V lookup: CDR1 SGHTA, CDR2 FQGNSA. Trimming left V 4 bases short and J 2 bases short, with 14 bases between. CDR3 length equals 15 residues. The DNA for the CDR3 is TGTGCCAGCAGCTGGGCGGGGACGGACAACACTGAAGCTTTCTTT. This sequence encodes CASSWAGTDNTEAFF. Supplemented by reference TRBV7-2 and TRBJ1-1, the full variable domain reads GAGVSQSPSNKVTEKGKDVELRCDPISGHTALYWYRQSLGQGLEFLIYFQGNSAPDKSGLPSDRFSAERTGGSVSTLTIQRTQQEDSAVYLCASSWAGTDNTEAFFGQGTRLTVV.

The chain combines TRBV11-3 with TRBJ2-2; TRBD1 aligns across 7 bases. Germline V lookup: CDR1 SGHNT, CDR2 YENEEA. This CDR3 has 14 amino acids. The V segment lost 5 bases and the J segment 7 bases; nucleotides outside the gene matches: 7. CDR3 residues: CASSARDSNGELFF. CDR3 DNA: TGTGCCAGCAGCGCTAGGGACAGCAACGGGGAGCTGTTTTTT.

The CDR3 nucleotides are TGTGCCAGCAGTCCCCAGACAGAAAACAATGAGCAGTTCTTC. Residues: CASSPQTENNEQFF. The V gene is TRBV28, the J gene TRBJ2-1, with a tentative D call TRBD1 (5 bases). From germline, CDR1 is MDHEN and CDR2 SYDVKM. The germline V and J ends were trimmed by 5 bases and 5 bases, with 13 bases remaining between them. CDR3 length: 14 residues.

The CDR3 DNA follows: TGTGCCAGCAGCCCCGCAACCCAGGGTCAACCGGGCTATGGCTACACCTTC. Residues: CASSPATQGQPGYGYTF. The genes are TRBV7-9 and TRBJ1-2; tentative D call: TRBD1 (5 bases). The length of the CDR3 is 17 residues. Germline V gene sequence: CDR1 SEHNR, CDR2 FQNEAQ (reference sequence). With 5 bases removed from V and 4 bases from J, the gap between germline ends came to 23 bases.

This chain uses TRBV11-3 with TRBJ2-7; D may be TRBD1 (6 bases). Trimming removed 6 bases at V and 5 bases at J, with 17 bases between. Germline lookup yields CDR1 SGHNT and CDR2 YENEEA. The CDR3 runs to 14 residues. CDR3 residues: CASRRNQGTDEQYV. The CDR3 DNA follows: TGTGCCAGCAGACGTAACCAGGGGACCGACGAGCAGTACGTC.

This clone has only one observation. V usage is TRBV30 and J usage is TRBJ2-7; D perhaps matches TRBD2 (6 bases). V was clipped by 1 base and J by 2 bases, with 15 bases between them. CDR1 and CDR2 from the germline V gene are GTSNPN and SVGIG (reference sequence). CDR3 size: 15 residues. CDR3 region: CAWSEWGLPPYEQYF. DNA of the CDR3: TGTGCCTGGAGTGAGTGGGGACTGCCTCCCTACGAGCAGTACTTC.